This section outlines one TCR beta chain sequence together with its context. Its antigen remains unidentified. This record belongs to a study of cytomegalovirus exposure and HLA in healthy donors. There were likely unrecorded immune exposures, though donors were nominally healthy when sampled. This CDR3 is built from 15 residues. Germline lookup yields CDR1 GTSNPN and CDR2 SVGIG (reference sequence). Trimming took 2 bases from V and 5 from J; bases not matched to a gene: 7. PCR employed 60 Vbeta and 13 Jbeta primers. Produced via immunoSEQ multiplex PCR; TCRdb's table is partial and in-frame only. The sample has roughly 120,000 clones; 65% to 85% are singletons. Study results and caveats: Within an earlier analysis, most TCR beta V segments proved productive either about 87% or about 30% of the time. Presence/absence analyses rested on an assumption that sequencing depth was roughly uniform across donors. Later analysis revealed greater clonal expansion in HLA-associated TCR beta chains than in equally common others.

The source is a man between 25 and 39 years old in good health and CMV-seropositive. Sequenced material: PBMCs. The chain employs TRBV30 and TRBJ2-7, with 12 nucleotides matching TRBD1. DNA of the CDR3: TGTGCCTGGAGTTTGCCGGGACAGGGGGCAGACGAGCAGTACTTC. This codes for CAWSLPGQGADEQYF.